This record covers a single T cell receptor beta chain. The sample originates from a study of blood T cell repertoires in COVID-19. Germline V gene sequence: CDR1 MNHEY, CDR2 SMNVEV (reference sequence). The CDR3 contains 15 residues. J lost 11 bases, V lost 4 bases, and 8 bases had no gene match. The table came from immunoSEQ multiplex PCR; TCRdb's copy has only in-frame clones and leaves some out. The table shows roughly 230,000 clones, with 65% to 85% occurring only once. The chain is built from TRBV27 and TRBJ1-4; TRBD1 matches 12 bases. The TCR was taken from a human donor in a cohort sampled during active COVID-19. Specimen: peripheral blood. The CDR3 loop reads CASSSGTGGAVKLFF. CDR3 nucleotide sequence: TGTGCCAGCAGTTCCGGGACAGGGGGCGCGGTTAAACTGTTTTTT.